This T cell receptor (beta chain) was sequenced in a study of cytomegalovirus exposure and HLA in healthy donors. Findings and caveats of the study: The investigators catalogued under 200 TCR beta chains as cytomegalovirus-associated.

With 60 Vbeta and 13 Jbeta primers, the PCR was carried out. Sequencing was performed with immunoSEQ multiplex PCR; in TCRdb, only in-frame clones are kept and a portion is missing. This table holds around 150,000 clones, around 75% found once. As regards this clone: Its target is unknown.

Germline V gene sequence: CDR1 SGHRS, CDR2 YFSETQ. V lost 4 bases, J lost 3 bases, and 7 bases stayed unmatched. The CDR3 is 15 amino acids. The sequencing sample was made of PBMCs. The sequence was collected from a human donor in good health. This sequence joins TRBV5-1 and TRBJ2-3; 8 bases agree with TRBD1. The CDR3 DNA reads TGCGCCAGCAGCCAGGGACAGGAGAGTACAGATACGCAGTATTTT. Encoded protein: CASSQGQESTDTQYF.